Below are 21 T cell receptor beta chains sequenced from a single sample in a study of response to subunit inactivated influenza vaccine. Each CDR3 protein gets one entry after TCRdb re-called the RT-PCR reads with MiXCR. The sample includes 550,000 to 650,000 distinct CDR3 sequences, about 12% of them seen just once. The material was PBMCs from blood, obtained on the day of vaccination. The origin of the receptors is a man aged 50-60 years who received an inactivated influenza vaccine.

The J gene is TRBJ2-5, the V gene TRBV12-3 or TRBV12-4, with 11 bases identical to TRBD1. There are 14 residues in the CDR3. V lost 6 bases to trimming and J lost 4 bases; unmatched junction nucleotides: 4. CDR3 in DNA: TGTGCCAGCAGGACCGGACAGGGGGCAGAGACCCAGTACTTC. Encoded protein: CASRTGQGAETQYF.

This clonotype was observed a handful of times. The chain employs TRBV2 and TRBJ2-7; unclear D gene. CDR1 SNHLY and CDR2 FYNNEI come from the germline V gene. The ends were cut back, 6 bases at V and 2 bases at J, with 8 bases in the middle. CDR3 length equals 12 residues. The CDR3 region has the DNA TGTGCCAGCAGGACACAAACCTACGAGCAGTACTTC. It is translated as CASRTQTYEQYF.

V usage is TRBV20-1 and J usage is TRBJ1-2, with D perhaps TRBD1 (5 bases). CDR3 length: 17 residues. Germline V CDR1 and CDR2: DFQATT, SNEGSKA (reference sequence). V shed 0 bases and J shed 1 base, with 18 bases lying between them. The CDR3 DNA reads TGCAGTGCTAGAGATACGGGGGGACTATGGGTTAACTATGGCTACACCTTC. It yields the protein CSARDTGGLWVNYGYTF.

The table lists this clonotype with a few counts. This chain connects TRBV7-9 to TRBJ1-1, with 10 bases matching TRBD1. This CDR3 has 11 residues. J lost 11 bases, V lost 3 bases, and 0 bases had no gene match. The germline gives CDR1 SEHNR, CDR2 FQNEAQ (reference sequence). CDR3 loop: CASSLGQGAFF. For the CDR3, the DNA is TGTGCCAGCAGCTTGGGACAGGGGGCTTTCTTT.

The genes are TRBV4-3 and TRBJ2-5; D could derive from TRBD1 or TRBD2 (6 bases each). The CDR3 covers 16 residues. V lost 5 bases, J lost 1 base, and 17 bases lay in between. Germline V gene lookup returns CDR1 LGHNA and CDR2 YSLEER. The CDR3 loop reads CASSKGGQGLQETQYF. The DNA for the CDR3 is TGCGCCAGCAGCAAAGGGGGGCAGGGGCTCCAAGAGACCCAGTACTTC.

Only a few counts were recorded for this clonotype. V is TRBV5-1 and J is TRBJ2-1, with a possible D match to TRBD2 (6 bases). The CDR3 loop spans 16 amino acids. V lost 2 bases, J lost 7 bases, and 19 bases lay in between. In germline, CDR1 is SGHRS, CDR2 YFSETQ. CDR3 in amino acids: CASSFSGDFDWNEQFF. CDR3 bases: TGCGCCAGCAGCTTCTCCGGGGACTTTGATTGGAATGAGCAGTTCTTC.

A few counts support this clonotype. The chain is built from TRBV6-5 and TRBJ2-1; 11 positions match TRBD2. The ends lost 2 bases at V and 9 bases at J; junction bases unmatched: 6. The CDR3 is 15 residues long. Germline lookup yields CDR1 MNHEY and CDR2 SVGAGI. The CDR3 nucleotides are TGTGCCAGCAGTTACCTAGCGGGAGGCGGGAGTGAGCAGTTCTTC. Its protein is CASSYLAGGGSEQFF.

This clonotype came up a few times. The chain is built from TRBV7-8 and TRBJ2-2, with D tentatively TRBD1 or TRBD2 (6 bases each). The CDR3 is 15 amino acids. Germline values: CDR1 SGHVS, CDR2 FQNEAQ. The V end was cut by 2 bases, the J end by 6 bases, with 13 bases between. The CDR3 loop reads CASSLLAGEAGELFF. For the CDR3, the DNA is TGTGCCAGCAGCTTACTGGCAGGGGAGGCCGGGGAGCTGTTTTTT. Filled out from reference TRBV7-8 and TRBJ2-2, the complete variable domain reads GAGVSQSPRYKVAKRGQDVALRCDPISGHVSLFWYQQALGQGPEFLTYFQNEAQLDKSGLPSDRFFAERPEGSVSTLKIQRTQQEDSAVYLCASSLLAGEAGELFFGEGSRLTVL.

This chain's CDR3 is CASSFSGRDEKLFF. CDR3 DNA: TGTGCCAGCAGCTTTAGTGGACGGGATGAAAAACTGTTTTTT. The V gene is TRBV5-8, the J gene TRBJ1-4; D is uncertain. The CDR3 consists of 14 residues. With 2 bases removed from V and 6 bases from J, the gap between germline ends came to 11 bases. Germline lookup yields CDR1 SGHTS and CDR2 YDEGEE.

The chain carries TRBV28 and TRBJ2-3; TRBD2 matches 16 bases. Losses at the gene ends were 4 bases for V and 5 bases for J; bases not matched to a gene: 9. The CDR3 runs 18 residues. CDR1 is MDHEN, CDR2 SYDVKM, per germline. The DNA of the CDR3 is TGTGCCAGCAGTTCCCTGGGACTAGCGGGAGGGCGAGGAGATACGCAGTATTTT. As protein: CASSSLGLAGGRGDTQYF.

In its sample, this clonotype was seen a few times. V usage is TRBV5-1 and J usage is TRBJ2-1, with 8 positions matching TRBD1. Germline-derived CDR1 and CDR2 are SGHRS and YFSETQ. V gave up 4 bases and J gave up 2 bases; unmatched junction bases: 5. CDR3 size: 15 residues. Here the CDR3 DNA reads TGCGCCAGCAGCATAGGACAGGGAGCCTACAATGAGCAGTTCTTC. It encodes CASSIGQGAYNEQFF.

This clonotype was picked up many times. The rearrangement uses TRBV15 and TRBJ2-1; 10 nucleotides align to TRBD2. Germline values: CDR1 LNHNV, CDR2 YYDKDF (reference sequence). Trimming at V came to 5 bases and at J to 1 base, leaving 2 bases not matched to a gene. The CDR3 loop spans 15 amino acids. CDR3 sequence (DNA): TGTGCCACCAGCCAGCGGGAGGGTTCCTACAATGAGCAGTTCTTC. Its translation is CATSQREGSYNEQFF.

The table lists this clonotype with a few counts. This chain joins TRBV29-1 and TRBJ1-1, with D tentatively TRBD1 (5 bases). V was trimmed by 6 bases and J by 0 bases, leaving 14 bases between them. Germline V gene data show CDR1 as SQVTM and CDR2 as ANQGSEA. This CDR3 region has 14 residues. The CDR3 loop is CSVQPGLLNTEAFF. CDR3 bases: TGCAGCGTCCAACCGGGACTCCTGAACACTGAAGCTTTCTTT.

This clonotype has just a few counts. One junction end does not reproduce the germline sequence, and a read error may be involved. This sequence joins TRBV29-1 and TRBJ1-2; unclear D gene. Germline V gene data show CDR1 as SQVTM and CDR2 as ANQGSEA. The CDR3 contains 9 residues. CDR3 coding DNA: TGCAGCGTTGGCCCGGACCTACTCTTC. It yields the protein CSVGPDLLF.

This clonotype was found a few times. The chain couples TRBV24-1 to TRBJ2-2; the D call may be TRBD1 or TRBD2 (6 bases each). CDR3 length: 14 amino acids. Trimming removed 7 bases at V and 1 base at J, with 9 bases between. The germline CDR1 and CDR2 sequences are KGHDR and SFDVKD. CDR3 DNA: TGTGCCACCAGCGGGGGCCTGAACACCGGGGAGCTGTTTTTT. Residues: CATSGGLNTGELFF.

This clonotype was found many times. The genes are TRBV5-1 and TRBJ2-1, with D possibly matching TRBD2 (5 bases). This CDR3 is built from 15 residues. Trimming took 3 bases from V and 2 from J, leaving 12 bases between them. The V gene's germline CDR1 is SGHRS and CDR2 YFSETQ. DNA of the CDR3: TGCGCCAGCAGCTCTGTAACGCGGGCCTACAATGAGCAGTTCTTC. Translated: CASSSVTRAYNEQFF.

In this sample, this clonotype turned up a few times. CDR3 sequence reads: CASSFVSVVETQYF. The CDR3 bases are TGTGCCAGCAGCTTTGTGTCGGTTGTGGAGACCCAGTACTTC. V and J are TRBV5-5 and TRBJ2-5; no definite D call. Per germline, CDR1 SGHKS and CDR2 YYEKEE (reference sequence). Trimming stripped 2 bases from V and 5 bases from J, with 13 bases between. This CDR3 is built from 14 residues.

This sequence joins TRBV30 and TRBJ2-1; D is perhaps TRBD2 (6 bases). This CDR3 spans 17 amino acids. Germline values: CDR1 GTSNPN, CDR2 SVGIG (reference sequence). The V end was cut by 3 bases, the J end by 0 bases, with 18 bases between. The CDR3 region is CAWRGAGHFSSYNEQFF. The CDR3 coding sequence is TGTGCCTGGAGAGGAGCGGGCCACTTCAGCTCCTACAATGAGCAGTTCTTC.

In this sample, this clonotype turned up a few times. The J gene is TRBJ2-7, the V gene TRBV6-5; 8 nucleotides align to TRBD1. The CDR3 covers 16 residues. The V and J ends lost 2 bases and 2 bases, in that order; junction bases with no gene match: 8. Germline assignment: CDR1 MNHEY and CDR2 SVGAGI. The CDR3 protein is CASSYGGTGGTYEQYF. CDR3 DNA: TGTGCCAGCAGTTACGGCGGGACAGGCGGGACCTACGAGCAGTACTTC.

CDR3: CASSPGTGDLGYTF. The CDR3 DNA sequence: TGCGCCAGCAGCCCCGGGACAGGGGATCTCGGCTACACCTTC. The gene calls are TRBV5-1 and TRBJ1-2, with TRBD1 matching 10 bases. This CDR3 spans 14 amino acids. Germline-derived CDR1 and CDR2 are SGHRS and YFSETQ. After removal of 4 bases from V and 8 bases from J, the junction contained 8 bases not matched to a gene.

In its sample, this clonotype was seen a few times. The chain has TRBV29-1 and TRBJ1-2; D uncertain. Trimming shortened V by 2 bases and J by 3 bases, and 16 bases separated the two germline ends. This CDR3 has 15 residues. CDR1 is SQVTM and CDR2 is ANQGSEA in the germline V gene. The CDR3 spells CSVEPNIGSYYGYTF. The CDR3 DNA reads TGCAGCGTTGAACCCAATATTGGGTCCTACTATGGCTACACCTTC.